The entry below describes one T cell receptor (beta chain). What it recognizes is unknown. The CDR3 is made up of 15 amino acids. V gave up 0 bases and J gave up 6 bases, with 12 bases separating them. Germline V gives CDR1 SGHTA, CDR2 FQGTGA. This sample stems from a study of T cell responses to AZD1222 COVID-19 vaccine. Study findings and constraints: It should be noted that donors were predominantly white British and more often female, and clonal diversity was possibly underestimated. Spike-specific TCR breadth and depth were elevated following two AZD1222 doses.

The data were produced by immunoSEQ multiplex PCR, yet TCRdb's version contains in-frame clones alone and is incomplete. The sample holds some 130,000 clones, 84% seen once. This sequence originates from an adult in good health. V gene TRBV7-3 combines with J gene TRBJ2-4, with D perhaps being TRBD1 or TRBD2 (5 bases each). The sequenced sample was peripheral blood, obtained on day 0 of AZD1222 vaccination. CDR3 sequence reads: CASSLTGGSRNIQYF. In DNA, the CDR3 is TGTGCCAGCAGCTTAACTGGGGGTAGTAGAAACATTCAGTACTTC.